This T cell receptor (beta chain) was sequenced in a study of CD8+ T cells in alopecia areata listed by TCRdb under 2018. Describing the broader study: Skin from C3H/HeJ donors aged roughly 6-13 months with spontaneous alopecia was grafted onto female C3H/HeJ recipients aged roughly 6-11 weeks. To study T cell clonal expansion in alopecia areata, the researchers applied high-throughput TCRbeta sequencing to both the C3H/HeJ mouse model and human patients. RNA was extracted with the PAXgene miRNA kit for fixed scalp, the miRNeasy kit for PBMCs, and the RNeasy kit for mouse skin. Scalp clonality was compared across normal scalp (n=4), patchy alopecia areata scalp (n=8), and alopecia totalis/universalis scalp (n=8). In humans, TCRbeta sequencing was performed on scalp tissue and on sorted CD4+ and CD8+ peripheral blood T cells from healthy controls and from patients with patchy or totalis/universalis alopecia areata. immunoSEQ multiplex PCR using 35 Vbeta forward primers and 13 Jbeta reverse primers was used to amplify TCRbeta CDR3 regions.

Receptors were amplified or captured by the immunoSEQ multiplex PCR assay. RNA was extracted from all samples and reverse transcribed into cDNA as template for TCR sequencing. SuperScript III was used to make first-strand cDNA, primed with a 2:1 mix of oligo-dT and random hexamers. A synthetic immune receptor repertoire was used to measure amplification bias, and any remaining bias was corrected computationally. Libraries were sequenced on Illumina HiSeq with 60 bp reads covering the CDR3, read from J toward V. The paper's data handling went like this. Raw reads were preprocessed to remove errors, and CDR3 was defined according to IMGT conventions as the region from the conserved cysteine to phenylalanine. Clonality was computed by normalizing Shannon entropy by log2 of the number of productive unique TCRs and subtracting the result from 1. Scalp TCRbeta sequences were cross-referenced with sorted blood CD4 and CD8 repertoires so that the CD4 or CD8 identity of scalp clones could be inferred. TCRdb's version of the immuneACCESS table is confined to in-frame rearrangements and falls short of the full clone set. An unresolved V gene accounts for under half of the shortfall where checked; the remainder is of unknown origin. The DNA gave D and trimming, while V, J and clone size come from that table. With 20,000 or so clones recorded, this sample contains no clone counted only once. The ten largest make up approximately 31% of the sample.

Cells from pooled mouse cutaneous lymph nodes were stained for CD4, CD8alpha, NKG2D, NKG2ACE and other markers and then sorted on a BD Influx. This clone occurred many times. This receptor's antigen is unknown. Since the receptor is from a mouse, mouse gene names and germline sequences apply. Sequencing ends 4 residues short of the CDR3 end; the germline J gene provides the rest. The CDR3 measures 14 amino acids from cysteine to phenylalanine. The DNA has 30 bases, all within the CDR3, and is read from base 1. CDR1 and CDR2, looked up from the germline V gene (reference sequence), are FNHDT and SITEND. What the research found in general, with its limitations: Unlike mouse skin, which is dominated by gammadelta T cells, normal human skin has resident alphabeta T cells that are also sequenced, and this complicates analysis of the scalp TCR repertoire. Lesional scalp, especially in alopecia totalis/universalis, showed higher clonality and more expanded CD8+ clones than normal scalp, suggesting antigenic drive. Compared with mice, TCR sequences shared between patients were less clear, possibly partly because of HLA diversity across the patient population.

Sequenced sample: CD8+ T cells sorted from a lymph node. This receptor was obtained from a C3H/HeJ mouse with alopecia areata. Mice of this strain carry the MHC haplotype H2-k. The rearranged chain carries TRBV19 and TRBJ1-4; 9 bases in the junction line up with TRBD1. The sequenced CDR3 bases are TGTGCCAGCAGTATGGGGGACAGGGTCGAA. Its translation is CASSMGDRVE. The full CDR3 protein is CASSMGDRVERLFF.